The 30 T cell receptor beta chains below all came from one sample that was sequenced in a study of T-cell reconstitution after alpha-beta-depleted transplantation in children. Construction of the TCRbeta library involved unique molecular identifiers. TCRdb fed the PCR reads into MiXCR, producing one record per CDR3 protein. Of hundreds of thousands of distinct CDR3 sequences listed, 15% to 20% are singletons. The material sequenced was PBMCs, mostly from graft donor cells, taken 360 days after TCRalphabeta/CD19-depleted stem cell transplant. The receptors were sampled from a boy under three years old who had a stem cell transplant for Wiskott-Aldrich syndrome, so the T cells may come from the graft donor.

This clonotype has a handful of counts. The J gene is TRBJ1-2, the V gene TRBV7-9; 7 nucleotides match TRBD1. CDR3 length equals 14 residues. Losses at the gene ends were 7 bases for V and 1 base for J; bases not matched to a gene: 6. Germline CDR1 SEHNR, CDR2 FQNEAQ (reference sequence). In nucleotides, the CDR3 is TGTGCCAGCACCCACGGGACAGTTAACTATGGCTACACCTTC. This translates into CASTHGTVNYGYTF.

This clonotype was counted only a few times. This chain connects TRBV2 to TRBJ2-2, with TRBD2 as a possible D gene (5 bases). CDR3 length equals 12 residues. Germline values: CDR1 SNHLY, CDR2 FYNNEI. V lost 4 bases to trimming and J lost 9 bases, with 9 bases between them. This chain's CDR3 is CASSARGRELFF. The DNA of the CDR3 is TGTGCCAGCAGTGCCCGGGGTAGGGAGCTGTTTTTT.

This clonotype was seen a handful of times. The chain recombines TRBV12-3 or TRBV12-4 with TRBJ2-3, with D hard to call. Deletions cut 2 bases from V and 1 base from J, with 19 bases between. The CDR3 runs to 18 residues. CDR3 residues: CASSLSAIPALGTDTQYF. DNA of the CDR3: TGTGCCAGCAGTTTATCAGCGATACCAGCTTTGGGCACAGATACGCAGTATTTT.

The V and J genes are TRBV28 and TRBJ2-7; TRBD1 agrees at 9 bases. The germline V gene has CDR1 MDHEN and CDR2 SYDVKM. There are 16 residues in the CDR3. The junction had 8 bases not matched to a gene; V was cut back by 3 bases and J by 2 bases. CDR3 in amino acids: CASSFTGTGTPYEQYF. Here the CDR3 DNA reads TGTGCCAGCAGTTTCACCGGGACAGGGACTCCCTACGAGCAGTACTTC. Based on the CDR3 plus reference TRBV28 and TRBJ2-7, the full variable domain is DVKVTQSSRYLVKRTGEKVFLECVQDMDHENMFWYRQDPGLGLRLIYFSYDVKMKEKGDIPEGYSVSREKKERFSLILESASTNQTSMYLCASSFTGTGTPYEQYFGPGTRLTVT.

This clonotype showed up just a few times. J is TRBJ2-7 and V is TRBV2, with D possibly being TRBD1 (5 bases). The CDR3 has 11 residues. CDR1 and CDR2 from the germline V gene are SNHLY and FYNNEI. V was clipped by 4 bases and J by 6 bases, with 7 bases between them. The CDR3 reads CASSGRVEQYF. In nucleotides, the CDR3 is TGTGCCAGCAGTGGCAGGGTCGAGCAGTACTTC. The full variable domain, its missing parts supplied by reference TRBV2 and TRBJ2-7, is EPEVTQTPSHQVTQMGQEVILRCVPISNHLYFYWYRQILGQKVEFLVSFYNNEISEKSEIFDDQFSVERPDGSNFTLKIRSTKLEDSAMYFCASSGRVEQYFGPGTRLTVT.

The chain couples TRBV12-3 or TRBV12-4 to TRBJ2-3, with 14 bases that match TRBD2. V shed 6 bases and J 0 bases; nucleotides not matched to a gene: 8. The CDR3 has 18 amino acids. The CDR3 protein is CASRAGLAGALSTDTQYF. The CDR3 DNA reads TGTGCCAGCAGGGCGGGACTAGCGGGGGCCCTAAGCACAGATACGCAGTATTTT.

The chain is built from TRBV27 and TRBJ2-3, with D perhaps assigned TRBD1 or TRBD2 (6 bases each). The germline V gene encodes CDR1 MNHEY and CDR2 SMNVEV (reference sequence). With 0 bases removed from V and 4 bases from J, the gap between germline ends came to 11 bases. The CDR3 length is 15 residues. The CDR3 here is CASSLSRGAPDTQYF. The CDR3, as DNA: TGTGCCAGCAGTTTATCTAGGGGGGCCCCAGATACGCAGTATTTT.

Many counts were recorded for this clonotype. One end of the junction varies from germline; a read error may be responsible. The J gene is TRBJ2-3, the V gene TRBV5-6, with D perhaps matching TRBD2 (5 bases). The CDR3 runs to 13 residues. Germline V gene lookup returns CDR1 SGHDT and CDR2 YYEEEE. The CDR3 region is CASIRWDKDSWHF. The CDR3 DNA reads as TGTGCCAGCATCCGGTGGGATAAGGACTCCTGGCATTTT.

CDR3 sequence reads: CASSPGGSSTDTQYF. The CDR3, as DNA: TGTGCCAGCTCACCGGGAGGATCGAGCACAGATACGCAGTATTTT. J is TRBJ2-3 and V is TRBV18, with a weak D call TRBD2 (6 bases). Germline-derived CDR1 and CDR2 are KGHSH and LQKENI. This CDR3 has 15 amino acids. With 3 bases removed from V and 0 bases from J, the gap between germline ends came to 10 bases.

This clonotype was counted a single time. The chain has TRBV7-6 and TRBJ2-1; 7 nucleotides line up with TRBD2. V lost 4 bases to trimming and J lost 4 bases; unmatched junction nucleotides: 7. This CDR3 spans 15 amino acids. Germline values: CDR1 SGHVS, CDR2 FNYEAQ. The CDR3 sequence: CASSSWRERYNEQFF. In DNA form, the CDR3 reads TGTGCCAGCAGCTCGTGGCGGGAGAGGTACAATGAGCAGTTCTTC.

CDR3 bases: TGCAGTGCTAGAAGGGGTGGTGAGCAGTTCTTC. Translation: CSARRGGEQFF. This chain connects TRBV20-1 to TRBJ2-1, with D perhaps TRBD1 (5 bases). There are 11 residues in the CDR3. Germline V gene lookup returns CDR1 DFQATT and CDR2 SNEGSKA (reference sequence). The V and J ends lost 2 bases and 9 bases respectively, with 8 bases between them.

The chain is built from TRBV4-2 and TRBJ1-6, with 10 bases fitting TRBD1. The CDR3 has 16 amino acids. The germline CDR1 and CDR2 sequences are LGHNA and YNFKEQ. J gave up 10 bases and V 2 bases, and 8 bases lay outside the gene matches. The CDR3 region is CASSQRPGTGVSPLHF. The CDR3 DNA is TGTGCCAGCAGCCAAAGGCCCGGGACAGGGGTATCACCCCTCCACTTT.

This clonotype was detected only a few times. The chain links TRBV12-3 or TRBV12-4 to TRBJ2-5; D might be TRBD1 (6 bases). The CDR3 has 15 amino acids. V gave up 3 bases and J gave up 2 bases, with 13 bases separating them. DNA for the CDR3: TGTGCCAGCAGTTTCCCGACAGGCTCTCAAGAGACCCAGTACTTC. Translated: CASSFPTGSQETQYF.

J is TRBJ2-4 and V is TRBV5-1; D unclear. The CDR3 contains 17 residues. The germline V and J ends were trimmed by 2 bases and 0 bases, with 15 bases remaining between them. CDR1 SGHRS and CDR2 YFSETQ come from the germline V gene. In DNA, the CDR3 is TGCGCCAGCAGCTTACCAGCCATTGACTTAGCCAAAAACATTCAGTACTTC. It yields the protein CASSLPAIDLAKNIQYF.

This clonotype was detected only a few times. The chain employs TRBV4-2 and TRBJ2-3; no definite D call. Germline V lookup: CDR1 LGHNA, CDR2 YNFKEQ. The CDR3 extends over 15 amino acids. The V and J ends lost 3 bases and 2 bases respectively, with 12 bases between them. This CDR3 reads CASSHQAPDTDTQYF. CDR3 sequence (DNA): TGTGCCAGCAGCCACCAGGCCCCCGACACAGATACGCAGTATTTT.

This clonotype was seen a few times. The chain employs TRBV15 and TRBJ2-4, with D perhaps TRBD1 (6 bases). The V gene lost 6 bases and the J gene lost 0 bases, with 15 bases spanning the gap. The V gene's germline CDR1 is LNHNV and CDR2 YYDKDF (reference sequence). The CDR3 has 16 amino acids. In DNA, the CDR3 is TGTGCCACCAGTACCAACAGGGCCCTAGCCAAAAACATTCAGTACTTC. This gives the protein CATSTNRALAKNIQYF.

This sequence joins TRBV3-1 and TRBJ1-2; possible D gene TRBD1, 5 bases. The length of the CDR3 is 13 residues. CDR1 and CDR2 (germline): LGHDT, YNNKEL (reference sequence). V was shortened by 4 bases and J by 4 bases, with 10 bases between the two germline ends. The CDR3, as DNA: TGTGCCAGCAGCCCCCGGGGGATCTATGGCTACACCTTC. Translation: CASSPRGIYGYTF. Filled out from reference TRBV3-1 and TRBJ1-2, the complete variable domain reads DTAVSQTPKYLVTQMGNDKSIKCEQNLGHDTMYWYKQDSKKFLKIMFSYNNKELIINETVPNRFSPKSPDKAHLNLHINSLELGDSAVYFCASSPRGIYGYTFGSGTRLTVV.

The J gene is TRBJ2-1, the V gene TRBV5-1; a weak D match, TRBD2 (5 bases). V dropped 0 bases and J dropped 2 bases, with 6 bases sitting between them. The CDR3 spans 14 residues. Germline CDR1 and CDR2: SGHRS and YFSETQ. CDR3 loop: CASSLAEAYNEQFF. CDR3 coding DNA: TGCGCCAGCAGCTTGGCGGAGGCCTACAATGAGCAGTTCTTC.

The chain employs TRBV6-1 and TRBJ1-5; TRBD1 agrees at 8 bases. With 7 bases clipped from V and 1 base from J, the junction kept 3 bases outside the gene matches. This CDR3 has 14 residues. The germline CDR1 and CDR2 sequences are MNHNS and SASEGT. The CDR3 is CASNRDRSNQPQHF. As DNA, the CDR3 is TGTGCCAGCAACCGGGACAGGAGCAATCAGCCCCAGCATTTT.

This clonotype was counted a few times. The chain links TRBV28 to TRBJ1-6; no definite D call. V gave up 3 bases and J gave up 14 bases, with 11 bases separating them. The CDR3 extends over 12 amino acids. Germline CDR1 reads MDHEN; CDR2 reads SYDVKM. This CDR3 reads CASSLRVAALHF. CDR3 coding DNA: TGTGCCAGCAGTTTGAGGGTTGCAGCCCTCCACTTT. The full variable domain, completed using reference TRBV28 and TRBJ1-6, is DVKVTQSSRYLVKRTGEKVFLECVQDMDHENMFWYRQDPGLGLRLIYFSYDVKMKEKGDIPEGYSVSREKKERFSLILESASTNQTSMYLCASSLRVAALHFGNGTRLTVT.

This clonotype turned up a few times. The chain is built from TRBV30 and TRBJ1-1, with no clear D. The germline gives CDR1 GTSNPN, CDR2 SVGIG (reference sequence). The CDR3 loop spans 8 amino acids. V lost 5 bases, J lost 11 bases, and 6 bases lay in between. This CDR3 is CAWGRAFF. The CDR3 bases are TGTGCCTGGGGCCGGGCTTTCTTT.

This clonotype was detected a few times. The chain has TRBV20-1 and TRBJ1-1; 10 bases agree with TRBD1. The junction had 14 bases not matched to a gene; V was cut back by 6 bases and J by 4 bases. Germline-derived CDR1 and CDR2 are DFQATT and SNEGSKA (reference sequence). This CDR3 has 16 residues. The CDR3 loop reads CSARNVGQGGATEAFF. The CDR3 DNA reads as TGCAGTGCCAGGAACGTCGGACAGGGGGGAGCCACTGAAGCTTTCTTT.

This chain links TRBV12-3 or TRBV12-4 with TRBJ2-5; D is perhaps TRBD1 (6 bases). Trimming pared 4 bases from V and 5 bases from J, leaving 20 bases between. The CDR3 is made up of 16 amino acids. Here the CDR3 reads CASSSRGRIVPETQYF. CDR3 nucleotide sequence: TGTGCCAGCAGTTCCAGGGGCAGGATAGTCCCGGAGACCCAGTACTTC.

This clonotype showed up just a few times. CDR3 in amino acids: CASSPGHPRQPQHF. The DNA of the CDR3 is TGTGCCAGCAGTCCGGGACACCCGAGGCAGCCCCAGCATTTT. The chain couples TRBV12-3 or TRBV12-4 to TRBJ1-5, with a possible D match to TRBD1 (6 bases). The V end lost 5 bases, the J end lost 7 bases, and 15 bases lay between the germline ends. CDR3 length: 14 residues.

This clonotype was seen a handful of times. This rearrangement joins TRBV12-3 or TRBV12-4 to TRBJ1-2; TRBD1 might be the D (6 bases). CDR3 length equals 15 residues. Deletions cut 6 bases from V and 1 base from J, with 15 bases between. This chain's CDR3 is CASRPTGRRNYGYTF. The CDR3, as DNA: TGTGCCAGCAGGCCTACAGGGAGGCGTAACTATGGCTACACCTTC.

This clonotype was counted between two and nine times. The chain recombines TRBV20-1 with TRBJ2-1; D possibly corresponds to TRBD2 (5 bases). V gave up 1 base and J gave up 9 bases, with 19 bases separating them. Germline-derived CDR1 and CDR2 are DFQATT and SNEGSKA (reference sequence). The CDR3 covers 15 residues. The CDR3 is CSARVVLSRDSEQFF. Here the CDR3 DNA reads TGCAGTGCTAGAGTGGTATTGAGTCGGGATAGTGAGCAGTTCTTC.

The chain is built from TRBV18 and TRBJ2-3; D is ambiguous. With 2 bases removed from V and 0 bases from J, the gap between germline ends came to 15 bases. Germline CDR1 is KGHSH and CDR2 is LQKENI. The CDR3 length is 17 residues. This CDR3 is CASSPFNVAESTDTQYF. CDR3 nucleotides: TGTGCCAGCTCACCATTCAATGTCGCGGAAAGCACAGATACGCAGTATTTT.

This sequence joins TRBV10-3 and TRBJ2-6; D is undetermined. CDR1 is ENHRY, CDR2 SYGVKD, per germline. The CDR3 length is 14 residues. The ends were cut back, 7 bases at V and 0 bases at J, with 7 bases in the middle. In DNA form, the CDR3 reads TGTGCCATCAATTCCCCCTCTGGGGCCAACGTCCTGACTTTC. It encodes CAINSPSGANVLTF.

This clonotype is a singleton in its sample. This sequence joins TRBV25-1 and TRBJ2-7; D unclear. Germline lookup yields CDR1 MGHDK and CDR2 SYGVNS. The CDR3 sequence is 13 residues long. The V and J ends lost 8 bases and 3 bases respectively, with 14 bases between them. The DNA for the CDR3 is TGTGCCAGCCAACAGTCTGCCATCTACGAGCAGTACTTC. Encoded protein: CASQQSAIYEQYF.

V gene TRBV5-1 combines with J gene TRBJ2-5; 7 bases are a match to TRBD1. Germline V gene data show CDR1 as SGHRS and CDR2 as YFSETQ. The CDR3 runs to 14 residues. Trimming took 1 base from V and 3 from J; bases not matched to a gene: 3. The CDR3 sequence: CASSLTTGKETQYF. Here the CDR3 DNA reads TGCGCCAGCAGCTTGACGACAGGGAAAGAGACCCAGTACTTC.